This T cell receptor beta chain stems from a study of long-term antiretroviral therapy in people with HIV. It was version v3.0 of the immunoSEQ assay that was run at survey level. The protocol was immunoSEQ multiplex PCR, while the TCRdb copy is restricted to in-frame clones and leaves out a portion. The sample records some 19,000 clones, around 80% being singletons. This clone was counted a single time. Treatment of all HIV participants took place in the United States. The TCR comes from a man aged 45-65 years with HIV. The sequencing here drew on unsorted PBMCs, taken 2.2 years after starting antiretroviral therapy.

This CDR3 is CASSGRGVWAMGTEAFF. The CDR3 DNA reads TGTGCCAGCAGCGGAAGAGGGGTCTGGGCCATGGGCACTGAAGCTTTCTTT. V usage is TRBV11-2 and J usage is TRBJ1-1; D may be TRBD1 (5 bases). Germline V CDR1 and CDR2: SGHAT, FQNNGV. CDR3 length equals 17 residues. V shed 5 bases and J shed 4 bases, with 23 bases lying between them.